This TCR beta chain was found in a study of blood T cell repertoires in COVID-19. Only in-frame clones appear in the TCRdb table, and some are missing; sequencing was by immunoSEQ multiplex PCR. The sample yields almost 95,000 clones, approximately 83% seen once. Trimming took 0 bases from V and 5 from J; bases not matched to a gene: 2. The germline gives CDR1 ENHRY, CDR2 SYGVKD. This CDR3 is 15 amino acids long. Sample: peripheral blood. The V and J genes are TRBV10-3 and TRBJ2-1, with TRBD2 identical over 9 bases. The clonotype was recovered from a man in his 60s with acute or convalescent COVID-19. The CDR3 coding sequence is TGTGCCATCAGTGAGTCTGCTAGCGGGAACAATGAGCAGTTCTTC. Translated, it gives CAISESASGNNEQFF.